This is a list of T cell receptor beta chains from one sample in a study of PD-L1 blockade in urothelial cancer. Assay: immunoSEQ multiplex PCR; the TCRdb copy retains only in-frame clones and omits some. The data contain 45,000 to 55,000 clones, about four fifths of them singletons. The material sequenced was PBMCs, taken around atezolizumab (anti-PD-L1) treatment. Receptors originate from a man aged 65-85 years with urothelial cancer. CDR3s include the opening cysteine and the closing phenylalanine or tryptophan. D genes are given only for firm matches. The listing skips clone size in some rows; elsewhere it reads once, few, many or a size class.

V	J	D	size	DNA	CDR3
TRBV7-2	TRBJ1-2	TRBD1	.	TGTGCCAGCAGCCACCGGGACAGGGGACGATCAAACTATGGCTACACCTTC	CASSHRDRGRSNYGYTF
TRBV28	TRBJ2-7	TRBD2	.	TGTGCCAGCAGTCCCCCTGGGGGGGGAGCCTACGAGCAGTACTTC	CASSPPGGGAYEQYF
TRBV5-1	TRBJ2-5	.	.	TGCGCCAGCAGCTGGACAGCCAGCGGAGAGACCCAGTACTTC	CASSWTASGETQYF
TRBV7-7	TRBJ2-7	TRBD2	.	TGTGCTAGCAGCTTAGTTTCTAGCGGTCACGCTTACCCCTACGAGCAGTACTTC	CASSLVSSGHAYPYEQYF
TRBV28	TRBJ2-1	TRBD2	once	TGTGCCAGCAGTGTCGCGGGAGGGAACAATGAGCAGTTCTTC	CASSVAGGNNEQFF
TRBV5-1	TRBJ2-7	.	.	TGCGCCAGCAGCTCTTCCTACGAGCAGTACTTC	CASSSSYEQYF
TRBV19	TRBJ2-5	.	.	TGTGCCAGTACCTCCGGGGGACTGACCCAAGAGACCCAGTACTTC	CASTSGGLTQETQYF
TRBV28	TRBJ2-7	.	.	TGTGCCAGCAGCCAACAGATTACGTACCCCGAGCAGTACTTC	CASSQQITYPEQYF
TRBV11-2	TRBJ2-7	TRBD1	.	TGTGCCAGCAGCTCCTACGGGACAGGCTACAAGTACGAGCAGTACTTC	CASSSYGTGYKYEQYF
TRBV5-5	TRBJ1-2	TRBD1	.	TGTGCCAGCAGCTTGGGGACAGGGTACGGCTACACCTTC	CASSLGTGYGYTF
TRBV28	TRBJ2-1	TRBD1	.	TGTGCCAGCAGTTCAGAGTTGGGACAGGGCTCCTACAATGAGCAGTTCTTC	CASSSELGQGSYNEQFF
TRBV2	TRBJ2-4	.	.	TGTGCCAGCAGTGAAGACAAATGGAACATTCAGTACTTC	CASSEDKWNIQYF
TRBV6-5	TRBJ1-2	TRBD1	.	TGTGCCAGCAGGACTCGACAGGGGTTTGGCTACACCTTC	CASRTRQGFGYTF
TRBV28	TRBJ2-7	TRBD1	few	TGTGCCAGCAGTTCGGGGACAGGGGTGGGCTACGAGCAGTACTTC	CASSSGTGVGYEQYF
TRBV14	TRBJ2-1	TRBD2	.	TGTGCCAGCAGCCAAGAGACTAGCAGTGAGCAGTTCTTC	CASSQETSSEQFF
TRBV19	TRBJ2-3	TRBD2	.	TGTGCCAGTAGTGCTACTAGCGGGAGGGGCACAGATACGCAGTATTTT	CASSATSGRGTDTQYF
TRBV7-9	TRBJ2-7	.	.	TGTGCCAGCAGCTTGTCCCAATACGAGCAGTACTTC	CASSLSQYEQYF
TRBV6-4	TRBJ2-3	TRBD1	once	TGTGCCAGCAGAAGGGACAGGGAGGCAGATACGCAGTATTTT	CASRRDREADTQYF
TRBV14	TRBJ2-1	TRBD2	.	TGTGCCAGCAGCCAACTTCTACTAGCGGACTCCTACAATGAGCAGTTCTTC	CASSQLLLADSYNEQFF
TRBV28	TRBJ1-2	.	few	TGTGCCAGCGGGGCGGGGGCGAGGGGCTACACCTTC	CASGAGARGYTF
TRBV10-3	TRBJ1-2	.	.	TGTGCCATCAGGAACCCCACAGGGAACTATGGCTACACCTTC	CAIRNPTGNYGYTF
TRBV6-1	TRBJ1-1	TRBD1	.	TGTGCCAGCCTTGGACAGGCGGGAACTGAAGCTTTCTTT	CASLGQAGTEAFF
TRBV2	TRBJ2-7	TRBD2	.	TGTGCCAGCAGGAGGACTAGCGGGGGGGGCGAGCAGTACTTC	CASRRTSGGGEQYF
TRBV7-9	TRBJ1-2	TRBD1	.	TGTGCCAGCAGCTCCCGGGACAGGGCTAAGAACTATGGCTACACCTTC	CASSSRDRAKNYGYTF
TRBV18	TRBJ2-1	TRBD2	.	TGTGCCAGCTCACCACCGACTAGCGCCCCTCCCAATGAGCAGTTCTTC	CASSPPTSAPPNEQFF
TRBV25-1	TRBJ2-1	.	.	TGTGCCAGCAGTGGCAGGGACTTTTACAATGAGCAGTTCTTC	CASSGRDFYNEQFF
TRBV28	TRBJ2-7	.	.	TGTGCCAGCAGTTTCCTTACCGGGACAAACTCTGACTACGAGCAGTACTTC	CASSFLTGTNSDYEQYF
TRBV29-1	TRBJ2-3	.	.	TGCAGCGTCGAGGGCTACTGGGCAGATACGCAGTATTTT	CSVEGYWADTQYF
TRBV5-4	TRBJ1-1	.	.	TGTGCCAGCAGCTTGGCCAGCACTGAAGCTTTCTTT	CASSLASTEAFF
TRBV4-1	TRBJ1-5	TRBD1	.	TGCGCCAGCAGCCGCCCAGGGGGCGCGAGCAATCAGCCCCAGCATTTT	CASSRPGGASNQPQHF
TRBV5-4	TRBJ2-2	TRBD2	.	TGTGCCAGCAGCTTCTTCGGGACTAGAGCCACCGGGGAGCTGTTTTTT	CASSFFGTRATGELFF
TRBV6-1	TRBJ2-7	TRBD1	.	TGTGCCAGCAGTGAAGCCTGGGACAGCTCCTACGAGCAGTACTTC	CASSEAWDSSYEQYF
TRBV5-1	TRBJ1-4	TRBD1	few	TGCGCCAGCACACCCGGGTCAAGGGACAGTGGGTCGGGCGAAAAACTGTTTTTT	CASTPGSRDSGSGEKLFF
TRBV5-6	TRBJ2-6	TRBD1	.	TGTGCCAGCAGCTTGGGGACAGGGGGGGCCAACGTCCTGACTTTC	CASSLGTGGANVLTF
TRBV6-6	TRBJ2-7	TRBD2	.	TGTGCCTCCGGTAAAAAGGAGGGAGGGCCAGGCGAGCAGTACTTC	CASGKKEGGPGEQYF
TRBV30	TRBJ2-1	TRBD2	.	TGTGCCTGGGGGGGGCTAGCGGGAGACTTGGAGCAGTTCTTC	CAWGGLAGDLEQFF
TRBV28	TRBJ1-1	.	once	TGTGCCAGCAGACTATATCTCGGACAGATCAACACTGAAGCTTTCTTT	CASRLYLGQINTEAFF
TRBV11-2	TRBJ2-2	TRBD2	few	TGTGCCAGCAGCTTAGGAGGTGTTAGCGGGAGCCTCACCGGGGAGCTGTTTTTT	CASSLGGVSGSLTGELFF
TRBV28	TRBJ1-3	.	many	TGTGCCAGCACCCCGAACGGGGGGGTGGTAACCATATATTTT	CASTPNGGVVTIYF
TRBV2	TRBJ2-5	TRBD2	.	TGTGCCAGCAGTGAGGTAGCGGGAGACAAGACCCAGTACTTC	CASSEVAGDKTQYF
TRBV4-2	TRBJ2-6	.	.	TGTGCCAGCAGCCCAGGGGTCTCTGGGGCCAACGTCCTGACTTTC	CASSPGVSGANVLTF
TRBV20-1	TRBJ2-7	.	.	TGCAGTGCCGGGGGTAACCACGAGCAGTACTTC	CSAGGNHEQYF
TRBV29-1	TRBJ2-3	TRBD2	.	TGCAGCGTTGAAGGACTAGCGGGAGCAGATACGCAGTATTTT	CSVEGLAGADTQYF
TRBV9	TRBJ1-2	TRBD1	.	TGTGCCAGCAGCGTAGTCGGAGGGGGCCCCCCTAACTATGGCTACACCTTC	CASSVVGGGPPNYGYTF
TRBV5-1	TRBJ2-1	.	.	TGCGCCAGCAGTATAGGGACACGCTACAATGAGCAGTTCTTC	CASSIGTRYNEQFF
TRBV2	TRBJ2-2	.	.	TGTGCCAGCAGACTCAGGGACACCGGGGAGCTGTTTTTT	CASRLRDTGELFF
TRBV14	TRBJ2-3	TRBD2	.	TGTGCCAGCAGCCCACCCCGGGAGGGGATAACAGATACGCAGTATTTT	CASSPPREGITDTQYF